This is a list of T cell receptor beta chains from one sample in a study of blood T cell repertoires in COVID-19. Profiling relied on immunoSEQ multiplex PCR, and the TCRdb table lists in-frame clones only, not all of them. The sample lists 310,000 or so clones, roughly 87% occurring once. The sequencing sample was made of PBMCs or T cells enriched from blood (not recorded which). These receptors originate from a woman in her late teens or twenties who had recovered from COVID-19. CDR3s include the opening cysteine and the closing phenylalanine or tryptophan. D genes are given only for firm matches. Expanded clones are given a class, and other clones once, few, many or no size at all.

>NA|11|TRBV11-2|TRBJ2-1|NA
CASSLGGKEFF
TGTGCCAGCAGCTTAGGCGGGAAGGAGTTCTTC
>TRBD1|14|TRBV6-5|TRBJ2-5|NA
CASRTGGAGETQYF
TGTGCCAGCAGAACAGGGGGCGCGGGAGAGACCCAGTACTTC
>NA|16|TRBV7-3|TRBJ2-1|once
CASSLGGTSSYNEQFF
TGTGCCAGCAGCTTAGGTGGGACAAGCTCCTACAATGAGCAGTTCTTC
>TRBD1|15|TRBV28|TRBJ2-2|NA
CASTPPTGVSGELFF
TGTGCCAGCACACCACCGACAGGGGTGTCCGGGGAGCTGTTTTTT
>TRBD1|16|TRBV18|TRBJ2-1|NA
CASSLMQGAAYNEQFF
TGTGCCAGCTCACTAATGCAGGGGGCAGCCTACAATGAGCAGTTCTTC
>NA|14|TRBV28|TRBJ1-5|NA
CASSLLDGERPQHF
TGTGCCAGCAGTTTACTCGACGGGGAAAGGCCCCAGCATTTT
>NA|13|TRBV29-1|TRBJ2-3|NA
CSVEILGADTQYF
TGCAGCGTTGAAATACTGGGAGCAGATACGCAGTATTTT
>NA|15|TRBV18|TRBJ1-4|NA
CASSPPVQAGEKLFF
TGTGCCAGCTCACCACCGGTCCAGGCCGGTGAAAAACTGTTTTTT
>NA|12|TRBV29-1|TRBJ1-1|NA
CSAKFMNTEAFF
TGCAGCGCCAAATTCATGAACACTGAAGCTTTCTTT
>TRBD2|16|TRBV7-3|TRBJ2-2|once
CASSSKAGSNTGELFF
TGTGCCAGCAGCTCAAAAGCGGGGTCTAACACCGGGGAGCTGTTTTTT
>NA|14|TRBV15|TRBJ1-1|once
CATSSNEGNTEAFF
TGTGCCACCAGCAGCAACGAGGGGAACACTGAAGCTTTCTTT
>TRBD1|18|TRBV7-2|TRBJ2-7|NA
CASSLASGGPLPFYEQYF
TGTGCCAGCAGCTTAGCCTCAGGGGGCCCATTACCCTTCTACGAGCAGTACTTC
>NA|13|TRBV19|TRBJ1-5|few
CASDSAGNQPQHF
TGTGCCAGTGACAGCGCCGGCAATCAGCCCCAGCATTTT
>NA|15|TRBV5-4|TRBJ2-3|NA
CASSLGGGGTDTQYF
TGTGCCAGCAGCTTGGGTGGAGGGGGCACAGATACGCAGTATTTT
>NA|16|TRBV4-2|TRBJ2-5|NA
CASRASEGSNQETQYF
TGTGCCAGCAGGGCTTCGGAGGGAAGCAATCAAGAGACCCAGTACTTC
>TRBD1|16|TRBV28|TRBJ1-1|NA
CASSSDRGWYVTEAFF
TGTGCCAGCAGTTCGGACAGGGGGTGGTATGTCACTGAAGCTTTCTTT
>TRBD1|16|TRBV7-9|TRBJ2-3|NA
CASSPTGQRWTDTQYF
TGTGCCAGCAGCCCTACGGGACAGCGGTGGACAGATACGCAGTATTTT
>TRBD1|15|TRBV5-1|TRBJ1-1|NA
CASSLDPGGNTEAFF
TGCGCCAGCAGCTTGGATCCAGGGGGGAACACTGAAGCTTTCTTT
>NA|15|TRBV6-5|TRBJ2-7|once
CASSYGQGPAYEQYF
TGTGCCAGCAGTTACGGGCAGGGCCCGGCCTACGAGCAGTACTTC
>NA|15|TRBV4-1|TRBJ1-1|NA
CASNQQGSRNTEAFF
TGCGCCAGCAACCAACAGGGAAGCAGGAACACTGAAGCTTTCTTT
>TRBD1|13|TRBV2|TRBJ1-2|NA
CASSGQGNYGYTF
TGTGCCAGCAGCGGACAGGGGAACTATGGCTACACCTTC
>NA|11|TRBV20-1|TRBJ2-7|once
CSARVEYEQYF
TGCAGTGCTAGAGTCGAGTACGAGCAGTACTTC
>NA|15|TRBV11-1|TRBJ2-1|once
CASSLGRQKYNEQFF
TGTGCCAGCAGCTTGGGCAGGCAGAAGTACAATGAGCAGTTCTTC
>NA|14|TRBV5-8|TRBJ1-6|NA
CASSLQGIDSPLHF
TGTGCCAGCAGCTTGCAGGGGATAGATTCACCCCTCCACTTT
>NA|18|TRBV7-6|TRBJ1-4|NA
CASSLALQGQTPNEKLFF
TGTGCCAGCAGCTTAGCGTTACAGGGACAAACGCCTAATGAAAAACTGTTTTTT
>TRBD1|15|TRBV9|TRBJ1-2|NA
CASSPPQGQGPGYTF
TGTGCCAGCAGCCCCCCCCAGGGACAGGGTCCTGGCTACACCTTC
>NA|15|TRBV6-5|TRBJ1-2|NA
CASRGIQGSNYGYTF
TGTGCCAGCAGGGGGATCCAGGGTTCTAACTATGGCTACACCTTC
>NA|16|TRBV27|TRBJ1-6|NA
CASSSQGRASNSPLHF
TGTGCCAGCAGTTCCCAGGGTAGGGCATCGAATTCACCCCTCCACTTT
>TRBD1|13|TRBV27|TRBJ1-1|NA
CASSHTGVTEAFF
TGTGCCAGCAGCCACACAGGGGTTACTGAAGCTTTCTTT
>NA|19|TRBV7-3|TRBJ2-1|NA
CASSHPSGGTDTSYNEQFF
TGTGCCAGCAGCCACCCATCGGGCGGGACCGATACATCCTACAATGAGCAGTTCTTC
>NA|14|TRBV5-6|TRBJ2-4|once
CASSLWGGRNIQYF
TGTGCCAGCAGCTTGTGGGGGGGGCGAAACATTCAGTACTTC
>NA|13|TRBV21-1|TRBJ2-7|NA
CASNGDRVHEQYF
TGTGCCAGCAACGGGGACAGGGTCCACGAGCAGTACTTC
>NA|14|TRBV25-1|TRBJ1-2|NA
CASSDGSQVYGYTF
TGTGCCAGCAGTGATGGCAGTCAGGTCTATGGCTACACCTTC
>TRBD1|15|TRBV19|TRBJ1-5|NA
CASTARDSSNQPQHF
TGTGCCAGTACCGCCCGGGACAGCAGCAATCAGCCCCAGCATTTT
>TRBD2|15|TRBV2|TRBJ2-1|NA
CASSPWREGYNEQFF
TGTGCCAGCAGTCCCTGGCGGGAGGGATACAATGAGCAGTTCTTC
>NA|14|TRBV5-6|TRBJ2-2|NA
CASSRIGDTGELFF
TGTGCCAGCAGCCGGATCGGGGACACCGGGGAGCTGTTTTTT
>TRBD1|14|TRBV6-2/TRBV6-3|TRBJ2-7|NA
CASSRGQPSYEQYF
TGTGCCAGCAGTCGGGGACAGCCCTCCTACGAGCAGTACTTC
>NA|15|TRBV5-4|TRBJ1-1|once
CASSLRQHMNTEAFF
TGTGCCAGCAGCTTGAGACAGCATATGAACACTGAAGCTTTCTTT
>NA|15|TRBV27|TRBJ2-1|NA
CASSSRDSAYNEQFF
TGTGCCAGCAGTTCCCGGGACTCAGCATACAATGAGCAGTTCTTC
>TRBD2|13|TRBV5-4|TRBJ2-3|NA
CASNSGSADTQYF
TGTGCCAGCAATAGCGGGAGCGCAGATACGCAGTATTTT
>NA|15|TRBV18|TRBJ2-5|NA
CASSPLQGPQETQYF
TGTGCCAGCTCACCACTTCAGGGTCCCCAAGAGACCCAGTACTTC
>TRBD1|17|TRBV24-1|TRBJ1-4|few
CATSDAETGQGNEKLFF
TGTGCCACCAGTGACGCGGAAACGGGACAGGGAAATGAAAAACTGTTTTTT
>TRBD1|14|TRBV28|TRBJ2-7|NA
CASRGQGVYYEQYF
TGTGCCAGCAGAGGACAGGGGGTTTACTACGAGCAGTACTTC
>TRBD1|15|TRBV2|TRBJ2-2|once
CASTPGQGAIGELFF
TGTGCCAGCACCCCTGGACAGGGGGCAATCGGGGAGCTGTTTTTT
>NA|15|TRBV14|TRBJ2-5|NA
CASSQSNWYQETQYF
TGTGCCAGCAGCCAATCCAACTGGTACCAAGAGACCCAGTACTTC
>NA|17|TRBV7-9|TRBJ1-1|NA
CASSLAPFQGIDTEAFF
TGTGCCAGCAGCTTAGCCCCCTTCCAGGGAATTGACACTGAAGCTTTCTTT
>TRBD2|14|TRBV28|TRBJ2-5|NA
CASSPGGTVWSQYF
TGTGCCAGCAGCCCCGGGGGGACGGTATGGAGCCAGTACTTC
>TRBD1|14|TRBV5-1|TRBJ1-4|NA
CASSPTGADEKLFF
TGCGCCAGCAGCCCCACAGGGGCGGATGAAAAACTGTTTTTT
>TRBD2|22|TRBV19|TRBJ2-6|NA
CASSTRPGLAGRQDSGANVLTF
TGTGCCAGTAGTACCCGGCCGGGACTAGCGGGGAGACAAGACTCTGGGGCCAACGTCCTGACTTTC
>NA|13|TRBV6-5|TRBJ1-5|once
CASRRDNNQPQHF
TGTGCCAGCAGACGGGACAACAATCAGCCCCAGCATTTT
>NA|16|TRBV16|TRBJ1-2|NA
CASSLLGKLLNYGYTF
TGTGCCAGCAGCCTCCTAGGCAAGCTACTTAACTATGGCTACACCTTC
>NA|14|TRBV4-3|TRBJ2-7|NA
CASSQVVRGYEQYF
TGCGCCAGCAGCCAAGTGGTCAGGGGCTACGAGCAGTACTTC
>TRBD2|15|TRBV6-1|TRBJ2-1|NA
CASSETRGGRNEQFF
TGTGCCAGCAGTGAAACGCGGGGGGGCCGGAATGAGCAGTTCTTC
>NA|13|TRBV5-4|TRBJ1-5|NA
CASSLGGDQPQHF
TGTGCCAGCAGCTTGGGGGGAGATCAGCCCCAGCATTTT
>TRBD2|15|TRBV29-1|TRBJ2-5|NA
CSVGTSGGYQETQYF
TGCAGCGTGGGGACTAGCGGGGGTTATCAAGAGACCCAGTACTTC
>NA|14|TRBV18|TRBJ2-1|once
CASSREGVGQLQFF
TGTGCCAGCTCACGAGAAGGGGTTGGACAGCTTCAGTTCTTC
>TRBD1|18|TRBV27|TRBJ1-1|NA
CASSSQWTGAYGGTEAFF
TGTGCCAGCAGTTCTCAGTGGACAGGGGCTTATGGGGGCACTGAAGCTTTCTTT